The following is a T cell receptor (beta chain) sequence with its context. The data belong to a study of shared clonotypes between healthy human individuals. In the study overall: Aged 18 to 49, the donors were a couple of women and three men.

The assay was immunoSEQ multiplex PCR, and TCRdb's table has in-frame clones only and misses some. The sample has some 2.1 million clones, around 95% seen once. The sequence derives from a man younger than 35 in good health. Sequencing used naive CD4+ T cells sorted from blood. Documented subset: CD45RA+ positively selected.

In DNA, the CDR3 is TGTGCCAGCAGCCCTCAGGGGCCCCACGAGCAGTACTTC. Amino acids: CASSPQGPHEQYF. This sequence joins TRBV7-9 and TRBJ2-7; TRBD1 might be the D (6 bases). The germline V gene encodes CDR1 SEHNR and CDR2 FQNEAQ (reference sequence). V was pared by 5 bases and J by 5 bases, with 13 bases between. There are 13 residues in the CDR3. The full variable domain, in which reference TRBV7-9 and TRBJ2-7 provide the parts outside the CDR3, is DTGVSQNPRHKITKRGQNVTFRCDPISEHNRLYWYRQTLGQGPEFLTYFQNEAQLEKSRLLSDRFSAERPKGSFSTLEIQRTEQGDSAMYLCASSPQGPHEQYFGPGTRLTVT.